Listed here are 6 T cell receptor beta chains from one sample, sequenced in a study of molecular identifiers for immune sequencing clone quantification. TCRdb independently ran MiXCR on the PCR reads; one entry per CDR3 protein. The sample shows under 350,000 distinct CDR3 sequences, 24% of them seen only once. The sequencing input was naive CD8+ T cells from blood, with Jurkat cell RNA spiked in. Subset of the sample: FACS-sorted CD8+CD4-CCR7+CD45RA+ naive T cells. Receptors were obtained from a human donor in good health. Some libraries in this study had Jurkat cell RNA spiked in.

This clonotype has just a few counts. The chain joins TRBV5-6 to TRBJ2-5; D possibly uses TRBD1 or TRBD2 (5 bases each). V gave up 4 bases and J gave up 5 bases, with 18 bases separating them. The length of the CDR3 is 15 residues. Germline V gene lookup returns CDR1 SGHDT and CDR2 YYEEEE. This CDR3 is CASSAGDRPVETQYF. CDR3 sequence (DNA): TGTGCCAGCAGCGCCGGGGACCGCCCGGTGGAGACCCAGTACTTC.

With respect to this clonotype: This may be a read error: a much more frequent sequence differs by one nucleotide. For the CDR3, the DNA is TGTGCCACCCAAGCTTATAAGACAGGGATCGGTGGGCAGTTCTTC. Its translation: CATQAYKTGIGGQFF. The V and J genes are TRBV12-3 or TRBV12-4 and TRBJ2-1; 7 bases are shared with TRBD1. CDR3 length equals 15 residues. The V segment lost 10 bases and the J segment 12 bases; nucleotides outside the gene matches: 21.

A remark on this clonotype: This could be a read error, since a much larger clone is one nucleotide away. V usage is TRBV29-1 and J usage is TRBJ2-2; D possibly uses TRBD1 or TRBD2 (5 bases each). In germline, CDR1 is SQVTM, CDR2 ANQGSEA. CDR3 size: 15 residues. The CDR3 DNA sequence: TGCAGCGTTGAATGGGGTGACAGCAACACCGGGGAGCTGATTTTT. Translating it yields CSVEWGDSNTGELIF.

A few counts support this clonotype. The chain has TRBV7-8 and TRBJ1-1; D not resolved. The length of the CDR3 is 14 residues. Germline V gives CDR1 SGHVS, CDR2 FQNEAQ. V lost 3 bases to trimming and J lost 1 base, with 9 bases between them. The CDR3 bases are TGTGCCAGCAGCTTTACGGAGGGGAACACTGAAGCTTTCTTT. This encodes CASSFTEGNTEAFF.

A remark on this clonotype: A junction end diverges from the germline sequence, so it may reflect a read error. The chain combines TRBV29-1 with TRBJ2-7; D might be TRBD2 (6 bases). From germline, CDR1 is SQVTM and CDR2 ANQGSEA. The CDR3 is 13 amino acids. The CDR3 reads CSVATSFSYKQYF. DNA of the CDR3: TGCAGCGTTGCCACTAGCTTTAGCTACAAGCAGTACTTC.

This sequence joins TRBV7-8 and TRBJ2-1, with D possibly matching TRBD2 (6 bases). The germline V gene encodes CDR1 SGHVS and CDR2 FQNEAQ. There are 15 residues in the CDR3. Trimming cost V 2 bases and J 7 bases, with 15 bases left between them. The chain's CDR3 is CASSLSPMGGNEQFF. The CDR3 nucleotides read TGTGCCAGCAGCTTATCCCCCATGGGGGGTAATGAGCAGTTCTTC.